The subject of this entry is one TCR beta chain. This sample was included in a study of blood T cell repertoires in COVID-19. Study summary: Whether acute or convalescent, the COVID-19 samples came from the United States, Italy and Spain. Sample material is recorded as cDNA or gDNA derived from T cells, B-cell-depleted T cells, or PBMCs.

The data were produced by immunoSEQ multiplex PCR, yet TCRdb's version contains in-frame clones alone and is incomplete. The sample has around 75,000 clones, 80% to 90% seen once. V lost 4 bases, J lost 1 base, and 5 bases stayed unmatched. This CDR3 has 15 residues. The germline gives CDR1 SGDLS, CDR2 YYNGEE. This TCR was recovered from a man between 60 and 75 years old with acute or convalescent COVID-19. Sequenced material: peripheral blood. This chain joins TRBV9 and TRBJ2-5; 9 nucleotides match TRBD2. The CDR3 here is CASSPRTSVQETQYF. The DNA for the CDR3 is TGTGCCAGCAGCCCAAGGACTAGCGTCCAAGAGACCCAGTACTTC.